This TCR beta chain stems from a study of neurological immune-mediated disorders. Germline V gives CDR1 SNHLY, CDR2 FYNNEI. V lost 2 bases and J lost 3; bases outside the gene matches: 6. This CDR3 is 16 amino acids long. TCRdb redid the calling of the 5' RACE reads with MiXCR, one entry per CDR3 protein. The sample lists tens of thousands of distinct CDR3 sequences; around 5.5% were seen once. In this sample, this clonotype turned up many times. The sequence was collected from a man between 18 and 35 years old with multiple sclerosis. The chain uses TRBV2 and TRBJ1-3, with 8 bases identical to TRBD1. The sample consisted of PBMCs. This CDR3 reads CASSEPGQGIGNTIYF. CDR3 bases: TGTGCCAGCAGTGAACCAGGACAGGGAATTGGAAACACCATATATTTT.